Below, 6 T cell receptor beta chains from the same sample are listed, as sequenced in a study of blood T cell repertoires in COVID-19. TCRdb's table, derived via immunoSEQ multiplex PCR, lists solely in-frame clones and lacks some. Of 150,000 to 200,000 clones listed, about nine tenths are singletons. Sequencing input: peripheral blood. Every receptor here comes from a man in his 70s with acute or convalescent COVID-19.

V gene TRBV5-1 combines with J gene TRBJ1-2; D perhaps matches TRBD1 (5 bases). Trimming took 0 bases from V and 0 from J, leaving 9 bases between them. CDR1 and CDR2 from the germline V gene are SGHRS and YFSETQ. There are 15 residues in the CDR3. The CDR3 protein is CASSLVAGSNYGYTF. The CDR3 DNA follows: TGCGCCAGCAGCTTGGTGGCAGGGTCTAACTATGGCTACACCTTC.

The chain recombines TRBV6-5 with TRBJ1-1, with D perhaps TRBD1 (5 bases). The CDR3 is 11 residues long. Germline V CDR1 and CDR2: MNHEY, SVGAGI. V lost 11 bases and J 6 bases, leaving 13 bases between the germline ends. The CDR3 reads CAAGGFSEAFF. The CDR3 nucleotides are TGTGCCGCGGGGGGATTCTCTGAAGCTTTCTTT.

This chain uses TRBV24-1 with TRBJ1-5; no definite D call. The germline gives CDR1 KGHDR, CDR2 SFDVKD. CDR3 length equals 14 residues. Trimming took 4 bases from V and 4 from J, leaving 10 bases between them. The chain's CDR3 is CATSDIWTNQPQHF. DNA of the CDR3: TGTGCCACCAGTGACATCTGGACTAATCAGCCCCAGCATTTT.

The CDR3 nucleotides read TGTGCCAGCAGCCTAGGGGGTGGGGGTCGAGGAGAGACCCAGTACTTC. Residues: CASSLGGGGRGETQYF. This chain links TRBV4-2 with TRBJ2-5; perhaps TRBD1 as D (6 bases). CDR3 size: 16 residues. V lost 4 bases to trimming and J lost 4 bases, with 19 bases between them. Looked up from germline, CDR1 is LGHNA and CDR2 is YNFKEQ.

The chain joins TRBV15 to TRBJ2-2; maybe TRBD1 (6 bases). V was clipped by 3 bases and J by 1 base, with 12 bases between them. This CDR3 contains 16 residues. Per the germline V gene, CDR1 is LNHNV and CDR2 is YYDKDF (reference sequence). The CDR3 nucleotides are TGTGCCACCAGCAGTCCCGCGGACAGGAACACCGGGGAGCTGTTTTTT. This translates into CATSSPADRNTGELFF.

This clone has just one count. The chain is built from TRBV6-5 and TRBJ2-3; TRBD2 matches at 12 bases. The CDR3 length is 14 residues. Germline V gives CDR1 MNHEY, CDR2 SVGAGI. V lost 6 bases to trimming and J lost 3 bases; unmatched junction nucleotides: 1. CDR3 coding DNA: TGTGCCAGCAGCACTAGCGGGAGGACAGATACGCAGTATTTT. Protein: CASSTSGRTDTQYF.